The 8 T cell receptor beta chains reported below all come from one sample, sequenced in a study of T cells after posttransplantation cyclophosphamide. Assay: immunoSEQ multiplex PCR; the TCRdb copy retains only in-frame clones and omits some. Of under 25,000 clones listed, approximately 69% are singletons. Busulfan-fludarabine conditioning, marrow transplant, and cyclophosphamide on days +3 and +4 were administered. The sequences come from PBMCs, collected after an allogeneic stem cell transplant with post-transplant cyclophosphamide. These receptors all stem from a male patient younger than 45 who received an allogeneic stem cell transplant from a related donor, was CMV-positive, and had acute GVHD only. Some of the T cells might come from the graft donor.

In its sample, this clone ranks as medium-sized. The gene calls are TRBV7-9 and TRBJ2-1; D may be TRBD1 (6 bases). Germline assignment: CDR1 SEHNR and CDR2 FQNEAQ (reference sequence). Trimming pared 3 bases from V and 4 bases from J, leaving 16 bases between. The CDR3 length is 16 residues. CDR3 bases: TGTGCCAGCAGCTTGAAGGGGGTGTCCCTTTACAATGAGCAGTTCTTC. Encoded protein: CASSLKGVSLYNEQFF.

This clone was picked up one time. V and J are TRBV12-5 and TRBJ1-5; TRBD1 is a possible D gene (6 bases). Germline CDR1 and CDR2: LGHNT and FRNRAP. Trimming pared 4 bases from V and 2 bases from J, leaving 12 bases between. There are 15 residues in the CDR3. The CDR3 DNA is TGTGCTAGTGGTTCAGTAAGACAGGGCAATCAGCCCCAGCATTTT. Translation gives CASGSVRQGNQPQHF.

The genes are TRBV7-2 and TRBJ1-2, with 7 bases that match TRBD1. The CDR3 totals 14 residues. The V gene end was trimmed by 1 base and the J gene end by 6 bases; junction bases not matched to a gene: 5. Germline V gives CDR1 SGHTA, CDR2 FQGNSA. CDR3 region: CASSLETGFDGYTF. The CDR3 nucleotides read TGTGCCAGCAGCTTAGAGACAGGGTTTGATGGCTACACCTTC.

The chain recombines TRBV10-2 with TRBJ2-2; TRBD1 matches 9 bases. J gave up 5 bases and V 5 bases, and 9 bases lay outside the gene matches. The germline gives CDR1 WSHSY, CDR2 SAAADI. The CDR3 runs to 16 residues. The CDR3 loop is CASSSGTGIGTGELFF. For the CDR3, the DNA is TGCGCCAGCAGTTCCGGGACAGGGATCGGGACCGGGGAGCTGTTTTTT.

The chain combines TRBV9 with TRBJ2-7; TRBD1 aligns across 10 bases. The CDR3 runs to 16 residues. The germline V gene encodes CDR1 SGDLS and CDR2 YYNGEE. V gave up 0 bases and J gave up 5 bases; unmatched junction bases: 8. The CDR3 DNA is TGTGCCAGCAGCGTAGCCCCGGGACAGGGGTCGGACGAGCAGTACTTC. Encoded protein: CASSVAPGQGSDEQYF.

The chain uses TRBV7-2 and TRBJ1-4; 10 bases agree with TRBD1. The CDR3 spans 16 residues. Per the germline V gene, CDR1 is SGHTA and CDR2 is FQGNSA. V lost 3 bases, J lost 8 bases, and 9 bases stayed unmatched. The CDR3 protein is CASSLVPGQGREKLFF. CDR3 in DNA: TGTGCCAGCAGCTTGGTCCCGGGACAGGGGCGGGAAAAACTGTTTTTT.

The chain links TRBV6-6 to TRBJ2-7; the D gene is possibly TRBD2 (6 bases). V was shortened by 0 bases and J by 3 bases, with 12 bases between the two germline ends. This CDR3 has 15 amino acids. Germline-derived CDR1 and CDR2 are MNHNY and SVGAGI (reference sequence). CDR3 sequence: CASSYSAGGGYEQYF. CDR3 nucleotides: TGTGCCAGCAGTTACTCGGCCGGGGGAGGCTACGAGCAGTACTTC.

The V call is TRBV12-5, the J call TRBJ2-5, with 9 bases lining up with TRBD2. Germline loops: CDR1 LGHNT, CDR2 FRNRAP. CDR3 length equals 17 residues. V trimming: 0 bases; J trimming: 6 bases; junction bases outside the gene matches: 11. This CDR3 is CASGLVRSGGLSQTQYF. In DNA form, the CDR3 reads TGTGCTAGTGGTTTGGTACGTAGCGGGGGCCTGTCGCAGACCCAGTACTTC. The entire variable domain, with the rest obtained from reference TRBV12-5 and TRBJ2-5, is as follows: DARVTQTPRHKVTEMGQEVTMRCQPILGHNTVFWYRQTMMQGLELLAYFRNRAPLDDSGMPKDRFSAEMPDATLATLKIQPSEPRDSAVYFCASGLVRSGGLSQTQYFGPGTRLLVL.